The 19 T cell receptor beta chains listed next were all sequenced from one sample in a study of shared clonotypes between healthy human individuals. Data came from immunoSEQ multiplex PCR; TCRdb stores just in-frame clones and leaves some out. The sample comprises around 550,000 clones, about 95% of which are singletons, and about 0.064% rests with the top ten. The specimen sequenced was naive CD4+ T cells sorted from blood. Subset here: CD45RA+ positively selected. The receptors here all came from a woman in her twenties or thirties in good health.

V and J are TRBV5-1 and TRBJ1-1, with a possible D match to TRBD1 (5 bases). Trimming removed 7 bases at V and 1 base at J, with 20 bases between. This CDR3 spans 16 amino acids. Per the germline V gene, CDR1 is SGHRS and CDR2 is YFSETQ. CDR3 protein: CASAGTEKLKNTEAFF. For the CDR3, the DNA is TGCGCCAGCGCCGGGACCGAAAAACTTAAGAACACTGAAGCTTTCTTT.

The chain has TRBV9 and TRBJ1-4; D gene unclear. V was pared by 3 bases and J by 5 bases, with 5 bases between. CDR3 length: 12 residues. Germline CDR1 reads SGDLS; CDR2 reads YYNGEE. CDR3 residues: CASSGLNEKLFF. The DNA of the CDR3 is TGTGCCAGCAGCGGACTGAATGAAAAACTGTTTTTT.

The V gene is TRBV9, the J gene TRBJ2-7, with D possibly being TRBD1 (5 bases). Germline V gene sequence: CDR1 SGDLS, CDR2 YYNGEE. V lost 4 bases to trimming and J lost 6 bases, with 17 bases between them. The CDR3 runs 14 residues. The CDR3 loop is CASSPTGQGSEQYF. Here the CDR3 DNA reads TGTGCCAGCAGCCCTACGGGTCAGGGCAGCGAGCAGTACTTC. The whole variable domain, remainder taken from reference TRBV9 and TRBJ2-7, is DSGVTQTPKHLITATGQRVTLRCSPRSGDLSVYWYQQSLDQGLQFLIQYYNGEERAKGNILERFSAQQFPDLHSELNLSSLELGDSALYFCASSPTGQGSEQYFGPGTRLTVT.

This clone is a singleton in its sample. The V gene is TRBV28, the J gene TRBJ2-2; the D is unclear. The CDR3 sequence is 16 residues long. V lost 3 bases and J lost 12, with 23 bases in between. The germline gives CDR1 MDHEN, CDR2 SYDVKM. Written as DNA, the CDR3 is TGTGCCAGCAGTTTTGGGCAAACCCATAGTGGTTTGAAGCTGTTTTTT. Translated, it gives CASSFGQTHSGLKLFF.

A remark on this clone: Other DNA sequences from this sample encode an identical CDR3 as well. The V and J genes are TRBV28 and TRBJ1-2; tentative D call: TRBD1 (6 bases). The germline V and J ends were trimmed by 6 bases and 2 bases, with 10 bases remaining between them. The germline gives CDR1 MDHEN, CDR2 SYDVKM. The CDR3 runs 13 residues. As DNA, the CDR3 is TGTGCCAGCAGCTCCGGACAGAACTATGGCTACACCTTC. Its translation is CASSSGQNYGYTF.

Points on this clone: Its ends do not fully match the called genes, so a read error is possible. The chain recombines TRBV18 with TRBJ1-1; D not resolved. Germline V gene sequence: CDR1 KGHSH, CDR2 LQKENI. CDR3 length equals 14 residues. CDR3 region: CATSGPEGGTEAFF. The CDR3 DNA reads as TGTGCCACCTCAGGACCGGAGGGCGGAACTGAAGCTTTCTTT.

The genes are TRBV28 and TRBJ1-1; D is unclear. In germline, CDR1 is MDHEN, CDR2 SYDVKM. V was trimmed by 2 bases and J by 4 bases, leaving 20 bases between them. There are 17 residues in the CDR3. The CDR3 bases are TGTGCCAGCAGTTTACGGCAGAGGGTAAGGTTGGGCACTGAAGCTTTCTTT. Its translation is CASSLRQRVRLGTEAFF.

The chain links TRBV5-6 to TRBJ1-2; 8 bases fit TRBD1. The CDR3 runs to 13 residues. Per germline, CDR1 SGHDT and CDR2 YYEEEE. J was trimmed by 8 bases and V by 3 bases; bases with no gene match: 6. The CDR3 here is CASSSDRVGGYTF. The CDR3 bases are TGTGCCAGCAGCTCGGACAGGGTTGGAGGCTACACCTTC.

The chain carries TRBV5-1 and TRBJ2-3, with 15 bases that match TRBD2. The CDR3 has 16 residues. Germline lookup yields CDR1 SGHRS and CDR2 YFSETQ. J gave up 2 bases and V 5 bases, and 3 bases lay outside the gene matches. The CDR3 here is CASRGTSGGLTDTQYF. CDR3 DNA: TGCGCCAGCAGAGGGACTAGCGGGGGGCTCACAGATACGCAGTATTTT.

V usage is TRBV2 and J usage is TRBJ2-5; D perhaps matches TRBD1 (7 bases). This CDR3 contains 14 residues. Trimming removed 6 bases at V and 5 bases at J, with 16 bases between. Germline V CDR1 and CDR2: SNHLY, FYNNEI. In DNA form, the CDR3 reads TGTGCCAGCAGGGAGGGGGCTGTCGCGGAGACCCAGTACTTC. Its protein product is CASREGAVAETQYF.

V and J are TRBV5-1 and TRBJ2-3; a possible D gene is TRBD1 (6 bases). The CDR3 runs 14 residues. The germline gives CDR1 SGHRS, CDR2 YFSETQ. Trimming shortened V by 5 bases and J by 2 bases, and 12 bases separated the two germline ends. The CDR3 spells CASRQGTFTDTQYF. The CDR3 DNA reads TGCGCCAGCAGACAGGGTACCTTCACAGATACGCAGTATTTT.

The rearrangement links TRBV7-9 to TRBJ2-5; D is unresolved. The CDR3 consists of 11 residues. CDR1 and CDR2 (germline): SEHNR, FQNEAQ (reference sequence). Trimming left V 7 bases short and J 5 bases short, with 8 bases between. For the CDR3, the DNA is TGTGCCAGCACCGTAGTTGAGACCCAGTACTTC. Protein sequence: CASTVVETQYF.

The V and J genes are TRBV15 and TRBJ2-5; D may be TRBD2 (5 bases). V lost 0 bases, J lost 2 bases, and 10 bases lay in between. Germline V gene lookup returns CDR1 LNHNV and CDR2 YYDKDF (reference sequence). CDR3 length equals 15 residues. The CDR3 spells CATSRDPSGQETQYF. The CDR3 bases are TGTGCCACCAGCAGAGATCCCAGCGGACAAGAGACCCAGTACTTC.

This chain connects TRBV5-1 to TRBJ2-3, with TRBD2 identical over 15 bases. The CDR3 runs 17 residues. Germline V lookup: CDR1 SGHRS, CDR2 YFSETQ. V shed 3 bases, J shed 6 bases, and the junction held 8 bases outside the gene matches. CDR3 in amino acids: CASSSHGLAGGGDTQYF. For the CDR3, the DNA is TGCGCCAGCAGCTCCCATGGACTAGCGGGAGGGGGGGATACGCAGTATTTT.

Regarding this clone: This sample also contains other DNA sequences that code for the same CDR3. J is TRBJ2-7 and V is TRBV5-1; D perhaps matches TRBD1 (5 bases). In germline, CDR1 is SGHRS, CDR2 YFSETQ. Deletions cut 0 bases from V and 5 bases from J, with 6 bases between. The CDR3 loop spans 12 amino acids. The CDR3, as DNA: TGCGCCAGCAGCTTGGAGGGGAACGAGCAGTACTTC. Translated: CASSLEGNEQYF.

V gene TRBV19 combines with J gene TRBJ2-1, with a weak D call TRBD2 (7 bases). The CDR3 has 15 amino acids. V shed 3 bases and J shed 10 bases, with 19 bases lying between them. Germline V gene data show CDR1 as LNHDA and CDR2 as SQIVND (reference sequence). CDR3 nucleotide sequence: TGTGCCAGTAGTATTTCAGGACTAGGGCAGGGGGAGCAGTTCTTC. Its protein product is CASSISGLGQGEQFF.

The V gene is TRBV19, the J gene TRBJ1-5, with D possibly being TRBD1 (5 bases). The CDR3 is made up of 15 amino acids. The germline CDR1 and CDR2 sequences are LNHDA and SQIVND (reference sequence). Trimming stripped 5 bases from V and 3 bases from J, with 14 bases between. For the CDR3, the DNA is TGTGCCAGTAGTGCTGGGGGGGTTCCCAATCAGCCCCAGCATTTT. Protein product: CASSAGGVPNQPQHF.

This chain joins TRBV11-2 and TRBJ2-7; TRBD2 matches 10 bases. The CDR3 totals 16 residues. Germline lookup yields CDR1 SGHAT and CDR2 FQNNGV. The V and J ends lost 1 base and 3 bases, in that order; junction bases with no gene match: 6. Here the CDR3 DNA reads TGTGCCAGCAGCTTAGGGGTCCTAGCGGGAGTCTACGAGCAGTACTTC. As protein: CASSLGVLAGVYEQYF.

V and J are TRBV5-1 and TRBJ2-7, with 10 positions matching TRBD2. This CDR3 is built from 16 residues. The V and J ends lost 4 bases and 4 bases, in that order; junction bases with no gene match: 11. Germline values: CDR1 SGHRS, CDR2 YFSETQ. CDR3: CASSPVRTSGPYEQYF. CDR3 coding DNA: TGCGCCAGCAGCCCTGTTCGGACTAGCGGCCCTTACGAGCAGTACTTC.